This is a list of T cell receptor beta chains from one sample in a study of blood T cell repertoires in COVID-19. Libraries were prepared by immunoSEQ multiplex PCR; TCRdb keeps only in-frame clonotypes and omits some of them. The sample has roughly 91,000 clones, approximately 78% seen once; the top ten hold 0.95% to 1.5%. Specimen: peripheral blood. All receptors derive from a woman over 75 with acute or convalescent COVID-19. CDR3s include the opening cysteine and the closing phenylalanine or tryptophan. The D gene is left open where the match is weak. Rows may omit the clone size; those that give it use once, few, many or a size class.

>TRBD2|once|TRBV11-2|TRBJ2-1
CASSYIAGAGNEQFF
TGTGCCAGCAGCTATATAGCGGGGGCTGGCAATGAGCAGTTCTTC
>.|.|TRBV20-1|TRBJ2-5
CSALKETQYF
TGCAGTGCACTGAAAGAGACCCAGTACTTC
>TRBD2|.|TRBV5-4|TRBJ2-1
CASSHTSGQQFF
TGTGCCAGCAGCCATACTAGCGGACAGCAGTTCTTC
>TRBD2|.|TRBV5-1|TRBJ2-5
CASSLDSRTGTKQETQYF
TGCGCCAGCAGCTTGGACTCAAGGACTGGGACTAAACAAGAGACCCAGTACTTC
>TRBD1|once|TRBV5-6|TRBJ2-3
CASSLIDRDTDTQYF
TGTGCCAGCAGCTTGATCGACAGGGACACAGATACGCAGTATTTT
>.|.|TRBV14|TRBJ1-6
CASSQGRGYSPLHF
TGTGCCAGCAGCCAAGGGCGGGGGTATTCACCCCTCCACTTT
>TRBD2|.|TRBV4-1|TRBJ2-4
CASTTGGTPKNIQYF
TGCGCCAGCACGACCGGGGGGACTCCCAAAAACATTCAGTACTTC
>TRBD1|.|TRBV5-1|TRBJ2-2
CASSSPGQPSGELFF
TGCGCCAGCAGCTCACCGGGACAGCCGTCCGGGGAGCTGTTTTTT
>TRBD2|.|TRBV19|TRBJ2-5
CASSIMAGVGETQYF
TGTGCCAGTAGTATAATGGCGGGAGTAGGCGAGACCCAGTACTTC
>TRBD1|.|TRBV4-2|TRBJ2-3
CASSRGTGGTDTQYF
TGTGCCAGCAGCCGAGGGACAGGAGGCACAGATACGCAGTATTTT
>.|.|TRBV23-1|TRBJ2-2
CASSQQTCTGELFF
TGCGCCAGCAGTCAGCAAACTTGCACCGGGGAGCTGTTTTTT
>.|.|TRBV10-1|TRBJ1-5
CASSESASNSNQPQHF
TGCGCCAGCAGTGAGTCCGCCTCTAATAGCAATCAGCCCCAGCATTTT
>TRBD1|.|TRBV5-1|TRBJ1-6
CASSETGTGTSPLHF
TGCGCCAGCAGCGAAACCGGGACAGGGACTTCACCCCTCCACTTT
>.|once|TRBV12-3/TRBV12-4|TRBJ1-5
CASSSAEGQPQHF
TGTGCCAGCAGTTCCGCGGAAGGTCAGCCCCAGCATTTT
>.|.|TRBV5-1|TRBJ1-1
CASSSGGGGNTEAFF
TGCGCCAGCAGCTCAGGTGGGGGAGGGAACACTGAAGCTTTCTTT
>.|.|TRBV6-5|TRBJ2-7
CASSYSEDSYEQYF
TGTGCCAGCAGTTACTCCGAGGACAGCTACGAGCAGTACTTC
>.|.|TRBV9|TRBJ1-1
CASSSQGTEAFF
TGTGCCAGCAGCTCACAGGGAACTGAAGCTTTCTTT
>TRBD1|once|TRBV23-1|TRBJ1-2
CADPGTAKRGYTF
TGCGCCGACCCCGGGACAGCTAAACGTGGCTACACCTTC
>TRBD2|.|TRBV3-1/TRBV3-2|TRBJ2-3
CASSQGGTSATDTQYF
TGTGCCAGCAGCCAAGGGGGGACTAGCGCCACAGATACGCAGTATTTT
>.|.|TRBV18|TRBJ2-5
CASSHRVPPTQYF
TGTGCCAGCTCCCACCGCGTCCCACCTACCCAGTACTTC
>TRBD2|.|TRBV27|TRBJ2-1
CASSFSSGESPRFEQFF
TGTGCCAGCAGTTTTAGTAGCGGGGAATCTCCTAGATTTGAGCAGTTCTTC
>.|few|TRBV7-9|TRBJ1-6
CASSLGTASRSPLHF
TGTGCCAGCAGCTTAGGGACAGCATCGCGTTCACCCCTCCACTTT
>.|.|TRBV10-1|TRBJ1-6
CASSEGDNSPLHF
TGCGCCAGCAGTGAGGGAGATAATTCACCCCTCCACTTT